These 19 T cell receptor beta chains originate from one sample sequenced in a study of patients and donors after allogeneic stem cell transplantation. Via MiXCR, TCRdb re-called the RT-PCR reads, giving one row per CDR3 protein. Counted here are approximately 220,000 distinct CDR3 sequences, around 41% occurring once; the ten biggest clones make up around a tenth. The sequenced material came from blood, either unsorted or a sorted T cell fraction (not recorded which). Source of these receptors: a human donor who was either an allogeneic HSCT recipient or a stem cell or donor lymphocyte infusion donor (not recorded which). It is not recorded whose cells these are; they may come from a transplant donor.

The V gene is TRBV7-9, the J gene TRBJ2-1, with 8 bases that match TRBD2. V trimming: 1 base; J trimming: 9 bases; junction bases outside the gene matches: 11. Germline CDR1 and CDR2: SEHNR and FQNEAQ (reference sequence). The CDR3 sequence is 16 residues long. CDR3 sequence (DNA): TGTGCCAGCAGCTTAGGGTCGGGACTAGAAGTCAGTGAGCAGTTCTTC. It codes for CASSLGSGLEVSEQFF.

Concerning this clonotype: One end of the junction varies from germline; a read error may be responsible. J is TRBJ1-5 and V is TRBV28, with D possibly being TRBD1 (6 bases). This CDR3 contains 17 residues. CDR1 and CDR2 from the germline V gene are MDHEN and SYDVKM. The CDR3 bases are TGTGTCAGCAGATATACCCTTACTACAGGGCTCAATCAGCCCCAGCATTTT. Translating gives CVSRYTLTTGLNQPQHF.

CDR3 sequence (DNA): TGTGCCAGCAGCCAAGAAAGGGGCTACGAGCAGTACTTC. Residues: CASSQERGYEQYF. This chain links TRBV3-1 with TRBJ2-7; the D gene is possibly TRBD1 (5 bases). This CDR3 comprises 13 residues. Germline V gives CDR1 LGHDT, CDR2 YNNKEL (reference sequence). Between the trimmed V and J ends, which lost 0 bases and 3 bases, there was a span of 6 bases.

This sequence joins TRBV6-6 and TRBJ1-6; weak D call: TRBD1 (5 bases). The CDR3 sequence is 15 residues long. The V gene lost 8 bases and the J gene lost 6 bases, with 17 bases spanning the gap. Germline loops: CDR1 MNHNY, CDR2 SVGAGI (reference sequence). CDR3 amino acids: CASGPWDFSNSPLHF. The CDR3 DNA sequence: TGTGCCAGCGGCCCATGGGACTTCTCTAATTCACCCCTCCACTTT.

This clonotype was counted a few times. V usage is TRBV19 and J usage is TRBJ1-6; D is undetermined. CDR3 length equals 13 residues. Germline CDR1 is LNHDA and CDR2 is SQIVND (reference sequence). V lost 3 bases and J 7 bases, leaving 7 bases between the germline ends. In DNA form, the CDR3 reads TGTGCCAGTAGTATCCTGGAGAATTCACCCCTCCACTTT. Residues: CASSILENSPLHF.

The chain has TRBV5-1 and TRBJ1-2; D possibly corresponds to TRBD1 (5 bases). CDR1 is SGHRS and CDR2 is YFSETQ in the germline V gene. This CDR3 region has 16 residues. V dropped 5 bases and J dropped 4 bases, with 21 bases sitting between them. The DNA of the CDR3 is TGCGCCAGCAGGGACTACCCGGGACCGACTACCTATGGCTACACCTTC. This gives the protein CASRDYPGPTTYGYTF.

This rearrangement joins TRBV30 to TRBJ2-1, with D perhaps matching TRBD2 (6 bases). There are 14 residues in the CDR3. CDR1 GTSNPN and CDR2 SVGIG come from the germline V gene (reference sequence). V lost 2 bases and J lost 5, with 13 bases in between. The CDR3 loop is CAWSLQRADNEQFF. As DNA, the CDR3 is TGTGCCTGGAGTCTCCAGCGGGCCGACAATGAGCAGTTCTTC. Full variable domain (missing parts from reference TRBV30 and TRBJ2-1): SQTIHQWPATLVQPVGSPLSLECTVEGTSNPNLYWYRQAAGRGLQLLFYSVGIGQISSEVPQNLSASRPQDRQFILSSKKLLLSDSGFYLCAWSLQRADNEQFFGPGTRLTVL.

This sequence joins TRBV5-4 and TRBJ2-1; D not resolved. The germline V gene encodes CDR1 SGHNT and CDR2 YYREEE (reference sequence). Trimming took 0 bases from V and 0 from J, leaving 4 bases between them. This CDR3 is built from 14 residues. In DNA, the CDR3 is TGTGCCAGCAGCTTGGATCCCTCCTACAATGAGCAGTTCTTC. Translating gives CASSLDPSYNEQFF.

The chain carries TRBV7-2 and TRBJ1-2; tentative D call: TRBD1 (6 bases). Trimming shortened V by 5 bases and J by 5 bases, and 12 bases separated the two germline ends. CDR1 is SGHTA and CDR2 is FQGNSA in the germline V gene. This CDR3 contains 13 residues. The CDR3 region is CASSPTTGYGYTF. The CDR3 DNA reads as TGTGCCAGCAGCCCAACGACAGGTTATGGCTACACCTTC.

This clonotype was observed a handful of times. The chain carries TRBV28 and TRBJ1-2; no firm D call. Germline CDR1 and CDR2: MDHEN and SYDVKM. Trimming cost V 6 bases and J 7 bases, with 9 bases left between them. The CDR3 covers 11 residues. CDR3 coding DNA: TGTGCCAGCAGCCACCCCTTTGGCTACACCTTC. This encodes CASSHPFGYTF.

J is TRBJ2-1 and V is TRBV29-1; D is undetermined. The germline V and J ends were trimmed by 8 bases and 2 bases, with 7 bases remaining between them. Germline CDR1 reads SQVTM; CDR2 reads ANQGSEA. The CDR3 sequence is 11 residues long. CDR3 sequence: CSLTAYNEQFF. DNA for the CDR3: TGCAGCTTAACAGCCTACAATGAGCAGTTCTTC.

This clonotype was picked up a small number of times. The CDR3 nucleotides are TGTGCCAGCAGCGTGGGACAGAGCTACCAAGAGACCCAGTACTTC. Protein product: CASSVGQSYQETQYF. This rearrangement joins TRBV9 to TRBJ2-5, with 7 bases fitting TRBD1. Germline values: CDR1 SGDLS, CDR2 YYNGEE. Trimming removed 2 bases from V and 0 bases from J; junction bases left unmatched: 4. This CDR3 comprises 15 residues.

This clonotype counts as medium-sized. The chain links TRBV7-2 to TRBJ2-1; TRBD2 aligns across 7 bases. Germline loops: CDR1 SGHTA, CDR2 FQGNSA. CDR3 length equals 15 residues. Losses at the gene ends were 1 base for V and 2 bases for J; bases not matched to a gene: 2. CDR3 sequence: CASSLVAGAYNEQFF. The DNA for the CDR3 is TGTGCCAGCAGCTTAGTGGCGGGGGCCTACAATGAGCAGTTCTTC.

The V call is TRBV7-6, the J call TRBJ1-1, with D perhaps matching TRBD1 (6 bases). Between the trimmed V and J ends, which lost 6 bases and 0 bases, there was a span of 11 bases. The CDR3 loop spans 14 amino acids. CDR1 SGHVS and CDR2 FNYEAQ come from the germline V gene. The DNA for the CDR3 is TGTGCCAGCAGACAGGGTTACATGAACACTGAAGCTTTCTTT. This sequence encodes CASRQGYMNTEAFF.

The V call is TRBV28, the J call TRBJ1-1; TRBD1 agrees at 8 bases. V lost 3 bases, J lost 6 bases, and 15 bases stayed unmatched. Germline V CDR1 and CDR2: MDHEN, SYDVKM. This CDR3 has 17 residues. The CDR3 spells CASSLFTQGAYLPEAFF. The CDR3 DNA reads TGTGCCAGCAGTTTGTTCACCCAGGGGGCTTATCTCCCTGAAGCTTTCTTT.

This clonotype turned up a few times. The chain is built from TRBV2 and TRBJ1-1; D is undetermined. Per germline, CDR1 SNHLY and CDR2 FYNNEI. There are 14 residues in the CDR3. Trimming took off 1 base at V and 0 bases at J, with 6 bases between the two ends. The CDR3 nucleotides read TGTGCCAGCAGTGAAGGGGGTCTGAACACTGAAGCTTTCTTT. As protein: CASSEGGLNTEAFF.

V usage is TRBV28 and J usage is TRBJ1-6, with 7 positions matching TRBD1. The V segment lost 3 bases and the J segment 9 bases; nucleotides outside the gene matches: 8. Per the germline V gene, CDR1 is MDHEN and CDR2 is SYDVKM. There are 15 residues in the CDR3. The CDR3 spells CASSFTEGASSPLHF. The CDR3 DNA follows: TGTGCCAGCAGTTTCACGGAGGGGGCTAGTTCACCCCTCCACTTT.

This sequence joins TRBV20-1 and TRBJ2-1; no firm D call. Per the germline V gene, CDR1 is DFQATT and CDR2 is SNEGSKA (reference sequence). With 6 bases removed from V and 0 bases from J, the gap between germline ends came to 18 bases. The CDR3 totals 16 residues. CDR3 amino acids: CSAPDPSHYSYNEQFF. Written as DNA, the CDR3 is TGCAGTGCGCCGGACCCCTCCCATTACTCCTACAATGAGCAGTTCTTC.

There are a few counts of this clonotype. The rearrangement joins TRBV12-3 or TRBV12-4 to TRBJ2-2; D ambiguous. V was cut by 5 bases and J by 6 bases, with 7 bases left in between. The CDR3 sequence is 12 residues long. CDR3 sequence: CASSPVPGELFF. As DNA, the CDR3 is TGTGCCAGCAGTCCGGTTCCCGGGGAGCTGTTTTTT.